Each of the 32 T cell receptor beta chains below was sequenced from the same sample in a study of blood T cell repertoires in COVID-19 (dated by TCRdb to 2020 to 2021). Libraries were prepared through the immunoSEQ multiplex PCR assay. The table was pulled from immuneACCESS by TCRdb, which kept in-frame rearrangements only. Such tables lose some clones; where checked, under half of the loss comes from unresolved V genes, and the rest has no known cause. The sample includes around 260,000 clones, with about four fifths observed a single time. The top ten clones comprise 8% to 10% of the sample. The sample was peripheral blood. All receptors derive from a woman between 45 and 65 years old who had recovered from COVID-19.

The CDR3 is CASSLLAGDPHEQYF. DNA for the CDR3: TGTGCCAGCAGTTTACTAGCGGGAGACCCCCACGAGCAGTACTTC. The chain couples TRBV28 to TRBJ2-7; 10 nucleotides align to TRBD2. Per germline, CDR1 MDHEN and CDR2 SYDVKM. J gave up 5 bases and V 2 bases, and 6 bases lay outside the gene matches. CDR3 length equals 15 residues.

The chain recombines TRBV29-1 with TRBJ2-1, with 10 bases fitting TRBD1. V trimming: 7 bases; J trimming: 1 base; junction bases outside the gene matches: 4. Germline V CDR1 and CDR2: SQVTM, ANQGSEA. The CDR3 is 14 residues long. This CDR3 is CSGQDRGSYNEQFF. In nucleotides, the CDR3 is TGCAGCGGACAGGACAGGGGGTCCTACAATGAGCAGTTCTTC.

The chain uses TRBV12-3 or TRBV12-4 and TRBJ1-1; D ambiguous. This CDR3 comprises 12 residues. With 7 bases removed from V and 0 bases from J, the gap between germline ends came to 6 bases. Written as DNA, the CDR3 is TGTGCCAGCAAGAGCCTGAACACTGAAGCTTTCTTT. Encoded protein: CASKSLNTEAFF.

The chain employs TRBV24-1 and TRBJ2-3; TRBD1 is a possible D gene (5 bases). The CDR3 contains 16 residues. The V gene's germline CDR1 is KGHDR and CDR2 SFDVKD. Between the trimmed V and J ends, which lost 0 bases and 0 bases, there was a span of 9 bases. The CDR3 DNA follows: TGTGCCACCAGTGATTTGAGGGCAGGGAGCACAGATACGCAGTATTTT. It specifies CATSDLRAGSTDTQYF.

The chain employs TRBV24-1 and TRBJ1-2; TRBD1 might be the D (6 bases). The germline CDR1 and CDR2 sequences are KGHDR and SFDVKD. CDR3 length equals 16 residues. The germline V and J ends were trimmed by 4 bases and 6 bases, with 20 bases remaining between them. The CDR3 bases are TGTGCCACCAGTGACCCCTCGGACAGCCTTACTCATGGCTACACCTTC. It is translated as CATSDPSDSLTHGYTF.

This clone was recorded once. J is TRBJ2-1 and V is TRBV6-1, with 10 bases that match TRBD2. With 3 bases clipped from V and 7 bases from J, the junction kept 12 bases outside the gene matches. This CDR3 spans 17 amino acids. The germline gives CDR1 MNHNS, CDR2 SASEGT. The CDR3 is CASSDGGAGGHMNEQFF. The DNA for the CDR3 is TGTGCCAGCAGTGATGGGGGAGCGGGGGGGCATATGAATGAGCAGTTCTTC.

This clone was seen a few times. The chain carries TRBV28 and TRBJ1-2; a weak D match, TRBD1 (6 bases). The V gene's germline CDR1 is MDHEN and CDR2 SYDVKM. The CDR3 totals 13 residues. With 5 bases removed from V and 3 bases from J, the gap between germline ends came to 10 bases. For the CDR3, the DNA is TGTGCCAGCAGTCGGGACAAGCACTATGGCTACACCTTC. The encoded protein is CASSRDKHYGYTF.

V usage is TRBV5-1 and J usage is TRBJ2-2, with unresolved D. Between the trimmed V and J ends, which lost 0 bases and 1 base, there was a span of 4 bases. The CDR3 is 14 amino acids. CDR1 SGHRS and CDR2 YFSETQ come from the germline V gene. CDR3 loop: CASSLGQNTGELFF. CDR3 nucleotide sequence: TGCGCCAGCAGCTTGGGACAGAACACCGGGGAGCTGTTTTTT.

This chain links TRBV7-9 with TRBJ1-1, with 9 bases fitting TRBD1. V shed 5 bases and J 1 base; nucleotides not matched to a gene: 5. CDR1 and CDR2 from the germline V gene are SEHNR and FQNEAQ (reference sequence). This CDR3 is built from 15 residues. CDR3 protein: CASSTDRGANTEAFF. The CDR3 DNA reads TGTGCCAGCAGCACAGACAGGGGGGCGAACACTGAAGCTTTCTTT.

The CDR3 sequence is CASLGGERKYF. The CDR3 DNA is TGTGCCAGCTTGGGGGGGGAAAGAAAGTATTTT. The chain joins TRBV2 to TRBJ2-3; TRBD2 matches at 7 bases. CDR3 length: 11 residues. Germline trimming cut 8 bases from V and 13 bases from J; bases unmatched to any gene: 9. The germline V gene has CDR1 SNHLY and CDR2 FYNNEI. Drawing the rest from reference TRBV2 and TRBJ2-3, the complete variable domain is EPEVTQTPSHQVTQMGQEVILRCVPISNHLYFYWYRQILGQKVEFLVSFYNNEISEKSEIFDDQFSVERPDGSNFTLKIRSTKLEDSAMYFCASLGGERKYFGPGTRLTVL.

The CDR3 DNA follows: TGCGCCAGCAGCCATGAAAACAGGGGGCCCCTAACTCGAGGCTACACCTTC. Translated, it gives CASSHENRGPLTRGYTF. The rearrangement joins TRBV4-3 to TRBJ1-2; 9 nucleotides match TRBD1. The V gene end was trimmed by 3 bases and the J gene end by 8 bases; junction bases not matched to a gene: 16. Germline V CDR1 and CDR2: LGHNA, YSLEER. This CDR3 spans 17 amino acids.

The chain recombines TRBV5-1 with TRBJ1-6; a possible D gene is TRBD1 (5 bases). V was cut by 4 bases and J by 9 bases, with 17 bases left in between. Germline CDR1 is SGHRS and CDR2 is YFSETQ. The CDR3 runs 15 residues. CDR3 in DNA: TGCGCCAGCAGCGGAGGGACCGGGGGAAGTTCACCCCTCCACTTT. Translating it yields CASSGGTGGSSPLHF.

This chain connects TRBV9 to TRBJ1-3; D is ambiguous. The CDR3 loop spans 15 amino acids. Trimming removed 0 bases at V and 4 bases at J, with 11 bases between. Per germline, CDR1 SGDLS and CDR2 YYNGEE. The CDR3, as DNA: TGTGCCAGCAGCGTAGGGAGCCTCGTCGGAAACACCATATATTTT. This translates into CASSVGSLVGNTIYF.

The J gene is TRBJ1-1, the V gene TRBV4-3; possible D gene TRBD1, 5 bases. The CDR3 sequence is 13 residues long. The germline CDR1 and CDR2 sequences are LGHNA and YSLEER. Trimming pared 4 bases from V and 4 bases from J, leaving 10 bases between. CDR3 sequence reads: CASSRQGPTEAFF. The CDR3 region has the DNA TGCGCCAGCAGCCGGCAGGGCCCCACTGAAGCTTTCTTT.

The rearrangement links TRBV11-2 to TRBJ2-7, with a tentative D call TRBD1 (6 bases). The CDR3 is 13 amino acids. The germline V and J ends were trimmed by 5 bases and 4 bases, with 12 bases remaining between them. Germline loops: CDR1 SGHAT, CDR2 FQNNGV. The CDR3: CASSQTGLYEQYF. DNA of the CDR3: TGTGCCAGCAGCCAGACAGGTTTGTACGAGCAGTACTTC.

In DNA, the CDR3 is TGTGCCAGCAGCCCTCGGAAGGGGATCGCTGGAAACACCATATATTTT. Encoded protein: CASSPRKGIAGNTIYF. The genes are TRBV5-4 and TRBJ1-3, with D maybe TRBD1 (5 bases). The CDR3 runs 16 residues. Trimming stripped 4 bases from V and 2 bases from J, with 16 bases between. Per the germline V gene, CDR1 is SGHNT and CDR2 is YYREEE (reference sequence).

CDR3: CASSLPGIHGEKLFF. The CDR3 DNA is TGTGCCAGCAGTTTACCAGGGATCCATGGGGAAAAACTGTTTTTT. The V and J genes are TRBV28 and TRBJ1-4; a weak D match, TRBD1 (5 bases). The CDR3 has 15 residues. V was clipped by 2 bases and J by 8 bases, with 15 bases between them. CDR1 is MDHEN and CDR2 is SYDVKM in the germline V gene. The full variable domain, completed using reference TRBV28 and TRBJ1-4, is DVKVTQSSRYLVKRTGEKVFLECVQDMDHENMFWYRQDPGLGLRLIYFSYDVKMKEKGDIPEGYSVSREKKERFSLILESASTNQTSMYLCASSLPGIHGEKLFFGSGTQLSVL.

This rearrangement joins TRBV19 to TRBJ2-2; possible D gene TRBD1, 5 bases. The ends were cut back, 6 bases at V and 0 bases at J, with 14 bases in the middle. CDR3 length equals 16 residues. CDR1 is LNHDA, CDR2 SQIVND, per germline (reference sequence). The CDR3 DNA reads as TGTGCCAGTAGCGGAGCCGACAGCTCGAACACCGGGGAGCTGTTTTTT. Translating it yields CASSGADSSNTGELFF.

The table lists this clone with a few counts. V is TRBV5-1 and J is TRBJ2-5, with D maybe TRBD2 (5 bases). V lost 0 bases, J lost 4 bases, and 13 bases lay in between. The CDR3 has 15 amino acids. Germline V gives CDR1 SGHRS, CDR2 YFSETQ. The CDR3: CASSLGASQLETQYF. DNA for the CDR3: TGCGCCAGCAGCTTGGGGGCTAGCCAGTTAGAGACCCAGTACTTC.

The chain uses TRBV4-2 and TRBJ1-1; 10 bases match TRBD1. Germline CDR1 is LGHNA and CDR2 is YNFKEQ. The CDR3 spans 13 residues. Trimming cost V 1 base and J 12 bases; bases outside gene matches: 5. CDR3 nucleotides: TGTGCCAGCAGCCAAGGACAGGGGGCTGTATCTTTCTTT. This encodes CASSQGQGAVSFF.

This clone was observed a single time. The chain has TRBV4-2 and TRBJ2-3; TRBD2 matches 10 bases. Trimming cost V 1 base and J 4 bases; bases outside gene matches: 14. Germline CDR1 is LGHNA and CDR2 is YNFKEQ. The CDR3 has 19 amino acids. The CDR3 is CASSQGTGSGRAGADTQYF. The CDR3 coding sequence is TGTGCCAGCAGCCAAGGAACGGGAAGCGGGAGGGCCGGCGCAGATACGCAGTATTTT.

V gene TRBV11-2 combines with J gene TRBJ2-5; 8 nucleotides match TRBD2. The V gene's germline CDR1 is SGHAT and CDR2 FQNNGV. The V gene end was trimmed by 3 bases and the J gene end by 2 bases; junction bases not matched to a gene: 5. This CDR3 is 15 amino acids long. DNA for the CDR3: TGTGCCAGCAGCTTCCCGGCTAGCGGGCAAGAGACCCAGTACTTC. This gives the protein CASSFPASGQETQYF.

The V call is TRBV12-3 or TRBV12-4, the J call TRBJ2-5; D gene unclear. The CDR3 runs 13 residues. The V end lost 1 base, the J end lost 2 bases, and 5 bases lay between the germline ends. CDR3 amino acids: CASSLGQQETQYF. The CDR3 region has the DNA TGTGCCAGCAGTTTAGGCCAGCAAGAGACCCAGTACTTC.

This clone was recorded only once. V and J are TRBV30 and TRBJ2-6; TRBD2 is a possible D gene (5 bases). CDR3 length equals 14 residues. The ends were cut back, 2 bases at V and 2 bases at J, with 7 bases in the middle. The germline V gene encodes CDR1 GTSNPN and CDR2 SVGIG (reference sequence). This chain's CDR3 is CAWSSGTGANVLTF. The CDR3 DNA is TGTGCCTGGAGTTCGGGGACTGGGGCCAACGTCCTGACTTTC.

This sequence joins TRBV6-5 and TRBJ1-4, with unresolved D. This CDR3 has 14 residues. V was clipped by 8 bases and J by 4 bases, with 14 bases between them. Germline values: CDR1 MNHEY, CDR2 SVGAGI. The CDR3 protein is CASRRFPDNEKLFF. CDR3 in DNA: TGTGCCAGCCGCCGGTTCCCCGATAATGAAAAACTGTTTTTT.

This CDR3 reads CASSQQLAGGWQETQYF. The CDR3 DNA follows: TGCGCCAGCAGCCAACAACTAGCGGGGGGGTGGCAAGAGACCCAGTACTTC. The rearrangement joins TRBV4-1 to TRBJ2-5, with 13 bases identical to TRBD2. Trimming removed 2 bases from V and 2 bases from J; junction bases left unmatched: 5. CDR3 size: 17 residues. Germline lookup yields CDR1 MGHRA and CDR2 YSYEKL.

This clone was picked up a small number of times. This sequence joins TRBV6-2 or TRBV6-3 and TRBJ1-5, with 7 bases identical to TRBD1. The CDR3 is made up of 15 amino acids. Germline values: CDR1 MNHEY, CDR2 SVGEGT. Trimming removed 4 bases from V and 2 bases from J; junction bases left unmatched: 5. In nucleotides, the CDR3 is TGTGCCAGCAGTTTCACAGGGGACGGCAATCAGCCCCAGCATTTT. This encodes CASSFTGDGNQPQHF.

The rearrangement links TRBV18 to TRBJ2-2, with 8 bases aligning to TRBD2. Germline values: CDR1 KGHSH, CDR2 LQKENI. This CDR3 has 16 amino acids. With 3 bases clipped from V and 7 bases from J, the junction kept 10 bases outside the gene matches. The CDR3 DNA reads as TGTGCCAGCTCACCCTCAGCGGGGGCAATGGTCGGGGAGCTGTTTTTT. Its translation is CASSPSAGAMVGELFF.

This chain links TRBV7-3 with TRBJ1-6; 7 bases map to TRBD1. This CDR3 contains 14 residues. Germline CDR1 is SGHTA and CDR2 is FQGTGA. The V and J ends lost 4 bases and 9 bases, in that order; junction bases with no gene match: 6. The CDR3, as DNA: TGTGCCAGCAGCTCGGGGACAGCAACTTCACCCCTCCACTTT. The encoded protein is CASSSGTATSPLHF.

The chain combines TRBV6-1 with TRBJ1-1; D is uncertain. Trimming stripped 1 base from V and 11 bases from J, with 8 bases between. Germline V CDR1 and CDR2: MNHNS, SASEGT. The CDR3 covers 11 residues. This CDR3 reads CASSEGYEAFF. CDR3 coding DNA: TGTGCCAGCAGTGAAGGGTATGAGGCTTTCTTT.

The count of this clone is one. This sequence joins TRBV28 and TRBJ1-1; D might be TRBD1 (5 bases). V was trimmed by 6 bases and J by 5 bases, leaving 19 bases between them. CDR3 length equals 15 residues. From germline, CDR1 is MDHEN and CDR2 SYDVKM. CDR3 DNA: TGTGCCAGCAGCCTCCCCCTGGGGGAGGGGACTGAAGCTTTCTTT. Protein: CASSLPLGEGTEAFF.

This chain connects TRBV5-1 to TRBJ2-7; D call uncertain. Germline V gene sequence: CDR1 SGHRS, CDR2 YFSETQ. This CDR3 is 16 amino acids long. Trimming stripped 0 bases from V and 0 bases from J, with 13 bases between. CDR3 in amino acids: CASSLEVPGRSYEQYF. In nucleotides, the CDR3 is TGCGCCAGCAGCTTGGAGGTCCCAGGTCGCTCCTACGAGCAGTACTTC.